This T cell receptor (beta chain) comes out of a study of blood T cell repertoires in COVID-19. Study background: Whether acute or convalescent, the COVID-19 samples came from the United States, Italy and Spain. T cells, B-cell-depleted T cells, or PBMCs supplied cDNA or gDNA.

The authors' processing: Estimates of nucleated cell counts were drawn from the amplification of reference gene primers. Some clones are missing from TCRdb's copy, which holds only in-frame ones; the method was immunoSEQ multiplex PCR. V, J and clone size reflect that table, while D and trimming were determined from the DNA. The data contain 70,000 to 95,000 clones, about 81% of them seen just once; the ten biggest clones take up about 13%. The V segment lost 3 bases and the J segment 4 bases; nucleotides outside the gene matches: 8. Germline V gives CDR1 LNHDA, CDR2 SQIVND (reference sequence). The CDR3 runs to 15 residues.

This rearrangement joins TRBV19 to TRBJ1-1, with 7 bases that match TRBD1. The TCR comes from a human donor in a cohort sampled during active COVID-19. Input material: peripheral blood. The CDR3 sequence: CASSMNRGSSTEAFF. CDR3 nucleotides: TGTGCCAGTAGTATGAACAGGGGAAGTAGCACTGAAGCTTTCTTT.